The present T cell receptor (beta chain) was sequenced within a study of T cells in Graves' hyperthyroidism and ophthalmopathy (dated by TCRdb to about 2019). With respect to the entire study: Peripheral blood was sampled at the time of initial diagnosis, prior to any treatment. The 95 to 100 discovery patients were randomly divided into training and test sets at a 7:3 ratio. Prospective prediction of ophthalmopathy was tested in an independent validation cohort consisting of about 20 hyperthyroidism patients and approximately 16 patients who later progressed to ophthalmopathy. In addition, the study compared T-cell repertoires in thyroid tissue and in blood from about 6 Graves' hyperthyroidism patients. The paper reports TCR Vbeta CDR3 sequencing of roughly 140 peripheral blood samples: 43 ophthalmopathy, roughly 80 hyperthyroidism and around 17 progressor patients. TCR V-J signatures able to tell the groups apart were searched for in a discovery cohort of 90 to 100 patients, of whom more than 40 had Graves' ophthalmopathy and around 58 had stable Graves' hyperthyroidism. After blood sampling, hyperthyroidism patients were treated with methimazole at a starting dose of 30 mg daily, and ophthalmopathy patients were treated with high-dose intravenous methylprednisolone.

The investigation overall reported the following: Most expanded thyroid clonotypes (frequency above 0.001) were also detected in blood, a finding suggesting that blood repertoires may reflect thyroid immune responses. In validation, the model predicted progression to ophthalmopathy a median of around 6.5 months before onset, with about 70% sensitivity and 72.22% specificity. Sample size was not statistically predetermined, and blinding of investigators to group allocation was not performed. A model built on a 13 V-J signature distinguished ophthalmopathy from stable hyperthyroidism, reaching around 90% sensitivity and about 81% specificity in cross-validation and 80%/75% in testing.

This clonotype was detected many times. Its antigen target is currently unknown. The sample holds no much larger clone one base away, and base qualities are not on file. Hyperthyroidism patients were newly diagnosed, had a disease duration of under 2 months, and were aged 18 to 65 years. The study excluded patients with uncontrolled infections, other autoimmune diseases, pregnancy or lactation. Diagnoses were established on the basis of clinical symptoms, serum thyroxine and TRAb, thyroid ultrasound, and orbital computed tomography. For progressor patients, blood was drawn at the first diagnosis of hyperthyroidism, before any ophthalmopathy symptoms had appeared. Ficoll-Paque density gradient centrifugation was used to isolate PBMCs from about 9.4 ml of fresh peripheral blood. Progressor patients were first diagnosed with Graves' hyperthyroidism and then developed ophthalmopathy during follow-up. Total RNA was extracted using Trizol reagent, and RNA quality was assessed on an Agilent 2100 Bioanalyzer.

Amplification of TCR beta CDR3 regions was carried out from RNA transcripts. The first round of RT-PCR for the TCR CDR3 was performed with the HTBI primer set and the Qiagen OneStep RT-PCR kit. A second multiplex PCR round built the libraries, followed by size selection and purification. Sequencing of the libraries was done on an Illumina HiSeq2000 using paired-end 100 bp reads. The paper's processing steps were these. Raw data were processed with SOAPnuke, discarding reads with adapters, uncalled bases, mean Phred below 15, or no exact constant-primer or identifier match. COPE v1.2.5 was used to merge the high-quality paired reads, and each unique nucleotide sequence was defined as a clonotype. MiTCR v1.1 was used to align the clonotypes against IMGT TRBV, TRBD and TRBJ reference segments. Only V-J combinations with frequency above 0.0001, covering about 99% of repertoires, were analysed. A TCS score was defined as the ratio of F50 (clonal expansion) to E x V (chaos), with BLOSUM62-based TCRdist applied between CDR3 peptides within each V-J. Welch's t-statistics and random forest reduced some 510 V-J features to 10 to 15, which were used in a naive Bayes classifier (R e1071). In-frame beta chains were kept once TCRdb had trimmed the public reads at Q25 with fastp and called clones with MiXCR. Under each unique CDR3 protein, matching rows form one entry showing the most common genes and DNA. These V and J calls are TCRdb output, not the study's own analysis. The sample table shows about 400,000 distinct CDR3 sequences, and 15% to 18% are seen once. 28% of the sample comes from the top ten.

This TCR was recovered from a woman aged 18-35 years with Graves' hyperthyroidism that later progressed to Graves' ophthalmopathy. Sequencing was performed on blood.

The CDR3 protein sequence reads: CASSQYRPRLAGGPLIDEQYF. The nucleotide sequence reads TGCGCCAGCAGCCAATATCGCCCAAGGCTAGCGGGAGGCCCGCTGATTGACGAGCAGTACTTC. The sequence is built from TRBV4-1 and TRBJ2-7; 11 of the junction bases match TRBD2. Germline trimming amounts to 2 bases on V and 5 bases on J, with 23 as the count of junction bases outside the gene matches. The CDR3 measures 21 amino acids from cysteine to phenylalanine. This entry keeps only the CDR3 DNA: 63 bases, framed from base 1. CDR1 MGHRA and CDR2 YSYEKL were looked up in the germline V gene.